These 20 T cell receptor beta chains were sequenced from one sample in a study of cytomegalovirus exposure and HLA in healthy donors. PCR used 60 Vbeta primers and 13 Jbeta primers. Method: immunoSEQ multiplex PCR; TCRdb's copy keeps in-frame clones and lacks some. The sample yields approximately 150,000 clones, 78% seen once. Sequenced material: PBMCs. The receptors were sampled from a woman aged 50 to 65 in good health and CMV-seropositive.

The gene calls are TRBV5-3 and TRBJ2-5, with TRBD2 matching over 10 bases. TRBV5-3 is an ORF for which the function is uncertain. Germline trimming cut 2 bases from V and 5 bases from J; bases unmatched to any gene: 6. The length of the CDR3 is 15 residues. Written as DNA, the CDR3 is TGTGCCAGAAGCTTCCAGCGGGGGGGCCTCGAGACCCAGTACTTC. Translated, it gives CARSFQRGGLETQYF.

This clone was seen a handful of times. The chain recombines TRBV19 with TRBJ2-3, with a possible D match to TRBD1 (6 bases). This CDR3 region has 13 residues. Germline lookup yields CDR1 LNHDA and CDR2 SQIVND (reference sequence). Trimming removed 6 bases at V and 9 bases at J, with 16 bases between. The CDR3: CASRPLEGETQYF. The DNA for the CDR3 is TGTGCCAGTAGGCCTCTAGAGGGGGAAACGCAGTATTTT.

The V and J genes are TRBV9 and TRBJ2-7; the D gene is possibly TRBD1 (5 bases). The V end was cut by 0 bases, the J end by 0 bases, with 10 bases between. CDR1 is SGDLS, CDR2 YYNGEE, per germline. This CDR3 is built from 15 residues. CDR3 bases: TGTGCCAGCAGCGTAGAGGGGATTAACTCCTACGAGCAGTACTTC. Protein: CASSVEGINSYEQYF.

The chain employs TRBV6-5 and TRBJ1-2, with a weak D call TRBD1 (5 bases). This CDR3 has 13 residues. Germline CDR1 reads MNHEY; CDR2 reads SVGAGI. V lost 4 bases to trimming and J lost 7 bases, with 13 bases between them. The CDR3 sequence is CASSSRDEAGYTF. The CDR3 coding sequence is TGTGCCAGCAGTTCCAGGGATGAGGCTGGCTACACCTTC.

This clone occurred once. The chain is built from TRBV7-6 and TRBJ2-7; 8 nucleotides line up with TRBD1. CDR3 length: 18 residues. Trimming took 2 bases from V and 0 from J; bases not matched to a gene: 12. CDR1 is SGHVS and CDR2 is FNYEAQ in the germline V gene. CDR3 in DNA: TGTGCCAGCAGCTTAATACCAGCGACAGGGGAGAGCTCCTACGAGCAGTACTTC. This gives the protein CASSLIPATGESSYEQYF. The full variable domain, with the rest looked up from reference TRBV7-6 and TRBJ2-7, is GAGVSQSPRYKVTKRGQDVALRCDPISGHVSLYWYRQALGQGPEFLTYFNYEAQQDKSGLPNDRFSAERPEGSISTLTIQRTEQRDSAMYRCASSLIPATGESSYEQYFGPGTRLTVT.

The V and J genes are TRBV6-5 and TRBJ2-7; D might be TRBD2 (5 bases). The ends were cut back, 0 bases at V and 5 bases at J, with 11 bases in the middle. This CDR3 is built from 14 residues. Germline CDR1 is MNHEY and CDR2 is SVGAGI. The CDR3 here is CASSYSRGSHEQYF. The CDR3 nucleotides read TGTGCCAGCAGTTACTCGAGAGGGAGCCACGAGCAGTACTTC.

Here the CDR3 DNA reads TGTGCCAGCAGCTTCCCAGGGCGGACCGGGGAGCTGTTTTTT. Encoded protein: CASSFPGRTGELFF. The genes are TRBV7-9 and TRBJ2-2; perhaps TRBD1 as D (5 bases). The CDR3 contains 14 residues. Germline CDR1 SEHNR, CDR2 FQNEAQ (reference sequence). V lost 3 bases and J lost 5, with 10 bases in between.

The chain links TRBV4-2 to TRBJ1-1; D possibly corresponds to TRBD1 (6 bases). CDR3 length equals 14 residues. V was clipped by 0 bases and J by 5 bases, with 10 bases between them. Germline V CDR1 and CDR2: LGHNA, YNFKEQ. The CDR3: CASSQDRGLTEAFF. The CDR3 region has the DNA TGTGCCAGCAGCCAAGACAGGGGTCTAACTGAAGCTTTCTTT.

V usage is TRBV2 and J usage is TRBJ2-3; TRBD1 agrees at 7 bases. The CDR3 loop spans 17 amino acids. CDR1 and CDR2 from the germline V gene are SNHLY and FYNNEI. With V trimmed by 6 bases and J by 6 bases, 18 bases remained unmatched. DNA of the CDR3: TGTGCCAGCAGGGGGAACCGGGACAGTAAAGGACGGGATACGCAGTATTTT. Its protein is CASRGNRDSKGRDTQYF.

The chain couples TRBV2 to TRBJ2-7; D gene unclear. Trimming cost V 5 bases and J 2 bases, with 19 bases left between them. CDR3 length: 16 residues. Germline V lookup: CDR1 SNHLY, CDR2 FYNNEI. CDR3: CASSKKVGPGPYEQYF. The CDR3 nucleotides are TGTGCCAGCAGTAAAAAGGTGGGCCCCGGCCCCTACGAGCAGTACTTC.

This clone was picked up a small number of times. This sequence joins TRBV5-6 and TRBJ1-6; TRBD1 matches 7 bases. The CDR3 runs to 13 residues. The V gene's germline CDR1 is SGHDT and CDR2 YYEEEE. After removal of 5 bases from V and 4 bases from J, the junction contained 0 bases not matched to a gene. This chain's CDR3 is CASRDRYNSPLHF. CDR3 in DNA: TGTGCCAGCAGGGACAGGTATAATTCACCCCTCCACTTT.

This chain connects TRBV14 to TRBJ2-3; D ambiguous. Between the trimmed V and J ends, which lost 5 bases and 4 bases, there was a span of 7 bases. CDR3 length: 12 residues. The V gene's germline CDR1 is SGHDN and CDR2 FVKESK. Here the CDR3 reads CASSGAADTQYF. Written as DNA, the CDR3 is TGTGCCAGCAGCGGCGCGGCAGATACGCAGTATTTT.

The chain uses TRBV9 and TRBJ2-3, with 12 bases lining up with TRBD2. The CDR3 is 16 amino acids. Germline CDR1 SGDLS, CDR2 YYNGEE. V trimming: 6 bases; J trimming: 2 bases; junction bases outside the gene matches: 7. CDR3 protein: CASTRLAGELTDTQYF. The CDR3 nucleotides read TGTGCCAGCACCCGACTAGCGGGGGAGCTCACAGATACGCAGTATTTT.

The chain has TRBV10-3 and TRBJ1-2; D remains ambiguous. Germline loops: CDR1 ENHRY, CDR2 SYGVKD. V lost 3 bases and J 8 bases, leaving 13 bases between the germline ends. This CDR3 is built from 13 residues. CDR3 DNA sequence: TGTGCCATCAGTGAAGCCGCGGGGAGGGGCTACACCTTC. Translation: CAISEAAGRGYTF.

J is TRBJ2-2 and V is TRBV4-1; TRBD2 matches at 11 bases. V was clipped by 4 bases and J by 0 bases; unmatched bases: 7. The CDR3 runs 18 residues. Germline V gene sequence: CDR1 MGHRA, CDR2 YSYEKL. The CDR3 region has the DNA TGCGCCAGCAGCCTTAGTGCTAGCGGGGGGCCGAACACCGGGGAGCTGTTTTTT. Its translation is CASSLSASGGPNTGELFF.

Points on this clone: Here the CDR3 omits its conserved ending phenylalanine or tryptophan, so a read error is the likely source. Because the CDR3's place on the DNA is in doubt, the DNA is left out and the CDR3 is given as listed by TCRdb. The chain couples TRBV20-1 to TRBJ2-7; TRBD1 reflects the table's D call only, with no check against the DNA. The CDR3 has 8 residues if both end residues are counted. Germline V gene data show CDR1 as DFQATT and CDR2 as SNEGSKA (reference sequence). The CDR3 spells CSRGKTRL.

J is TRBJ1-6 and V is TRBV7-3, with 8 bases matching TRBD1. Trimming cost V 5 bases and J 8 bases; bases outside gene matches: 5. CDR1 and CDR2 (germline): SGHTA, FQGTGA. The CDR3 sequence is 14 residues long. The CDR3 is CASSIDRGDSPLHF. For the CDR3, the DNA is TGTGCCAGCAGCATTGACAGGGGTGATTCACCCCTCCACTTT.

This rearrangement joins TRBV30 to TRBJ1-3; no definite D call. The CDR3 sequence is 14 residues long. CDR1 is GTSNPN and CDR2 is SVGIG in the germline V gene (reference sequence). Trimming pared 5 bases from V and 0 bases from J, leaving 11 bases between. The CDR3 nucleotides are TGTGCCTGGGGCGGAGGCTTCTCTGGAAACACCATATATTTT. This codes for CAWGGGFSGNTIYF. Filled out from reference TRBV30 and TRBJ1-3, the complete variable domain reads SQTIHQWPATLVQPVGSPLSLECTVEGTSNPNLYWYRQAAGRGLQLLFYSVGIGQISSEVPQNLSASRPQDRQFILSSKKLLLSDSGFYLCAWGGGFSGNTIYFGEGSWLTVV.

Notes on this clone: A read error is likely, as this CDR3 ends without the conserved phenylalanine or tryptophan. No DNA is shown, since the ends of the CDR3 on it are uncertain; the CDR3 is the one TCRdb lists. The chain combines TRBV12-1 with TRBJ2-7; TRBD2, the table's D call, lacks a check against the DNA. TRBV12-1 is flagged as a pseudogene. The CDR3 is 10 amino acids in total, end residues counted. The CDR3 reads CASSFVVEEL.

Regarding this clone: Germline is not matched at one junction end, which may reflect a read error. The chain joins TRBV27 to TRBJ2-2; TRBD1 matches 10 bases. The CDR3 consists of 17 residues. Germline lookup yields CDR1 MNHEY and CDR2 SMNVEV (reference sequence). Here the CDR3 reads CASRSLTGGSNTRELFF. The CDR3 DNA is TGTGCCAGCAGGTCCCTGACAGGGGGCTCGAACACCAGGGAGCTGTTTTTT.